Reported below is one T cell receptor beta chain. What it binds is unknown. Germline trimming cut 2 bases from V and 12 bases from J; bases unmatched to any gene: 9. The CDR3 length is 15 residues. Germline assignment: CDR1 PRHDT and CDR2 FYEKMQ (reference sequence). Sequencing was performed with immunoSEQ multiplex PCR; in TCRdb, only in-frame clones are kept and a portion is missing. Found here are about 15,000 clones, approximately 70% of them singletons; the top ten hold roughly 2.8%. The entry originates in a study of neoadjuvant anti-PD-1 for oral cavity cancer. Study overall: Patients mostly received three to four biweekly nivolumab doses at 3 mg/kg before surgery.

Patients had HPV-negative, locally advanced oral cavity squamous cell carcinoma. Whole-study results and caveats: Non-responders to neoadjuvant nivolumab had significantly more clonal PBMC T cells than responders.

The chain links TRBV13 to TRBJ2-1; 11 bases are shared with TRBD2. The sample here was PBMCs, taken before nivolumab (anti-PD-1) treatment. This clonotype originated in a person aged 35 to 85 with oral cavity squamous cell carcinoma. The CDR3 nucleotides are TGTGCCAGCAGCTTAACTAGCGGGAGTGGGATCAGGCAGTTCTTC. This encodes CASSLTSGSGIRQFF.